Each of the 10 T cell receptor beta chains below was sequenced from the same sample in a study of shared clonotypes between healthy human individuals (TCRdb year 2020). Receptor libraries were prepared by the immunoSEQ multiplex PCR assay. TCRdb obtained this table from immuneACCESS and retained in-frame rearrangements with V and J assigned. These tables miss some clones; where compared with another copy, unresolved V genes account for less than half of the shortfall, and the remainder is unexplained. In all, the sample holds roughly 530,000 clones, and about 95% of those were seen once. Roughly 0.06% of the sample is taken by the ten largest. Input material: naive CD4+ T cells sorted from blood. Interpreted using the paper, the cell subset or site label stands for: CD45RA+ positively selected. The receptors shown here come from a woman in her 30s in good health.

This chain links TRBV19 with TRBJ2-4; D possibly uses TRBD1 or TRBD2 (5 bases each). V was pared by 7 bases and J by 2 bases, with 24 bases between. From germline, CDR1 is LNHDA and CDR2 SQIVND (reference sequence). This CDR3 is built from 18 residues. The CDR3 is CASTPQGPQRVPKNIQYF. The CDR3 DNA reads TGTGCCAGTACCCCTCAGGGACCCCAAAGGGTGCCCAAAAACATTCAGTACTTC.

V usage is TRBV18 and J usage is TRBJ1-1; D unresolved. CDR3 length: 13 residues. Germline V lookup: CDR1 KGHSH, CDR2 LQKENI. Trimming removed 5 bases from V and 3 bases from J, with 10 bases in between. CDR3 in amino acids: CASSTLEDTEAFF. DNA for the CDR3: TGTGCCAGCTCAACCCTCGAGGACACTGAAGCTTTCTTT.

The chain recombines TRBV5-4 with TRBJ2-6, with D maybe TRBD1 (5 bases). V gave up 4 bases and J gave up 2 bases, with 10 bases separating them. There are 15 residues in the CDR3. From germline, CDR1 is SGHNT and CDR2 YYREEE (reference sequence). The DNA for the CDR3 is TGTGCCAGCAGCAAGGTAGGGGCTGGGGCCAACGTCCTGACTTTC. Translated, it gives CASSKVGAGANVLTF.

The chain is built from TRBV5-1 and TRBJ1-3; D is unclear. The CDR3 consists of 16 residues. CDR1 is SGHRS and CDR2 is YFSETQ in the germline V gene. Trimming shortened V by 0 bases and J by 0 bases, and 10 bases separated the two germline ends. Here the CDR3 reads CASSLDGLNSGNTIYF. The DNA of the CDR3 is TGCGCCAGCAGCTTGGACGGCCTGAACTCTGGAAACACCATATATTTT.

This rearrangement joins TRBV18 to TRBJ1-2; D is ambiguous. Per germline, CDR1 KGHSH and CDR2 LQKENI. CDR3 length: 13 amino acids. V was trimmed by 1 base and J by 5 bases, leaving 8 bases between them. CDR3 sequence (DNA): TGTGCCAGCTCACCACGGAGTAATTATGGCTACACCTTC. It specifies CASSPRSNYGYTF. Filled out from reference TRBV18 and TRBJ1-2, the complete variable domain reads NAGVMQNPRHLVRRRGQEARLRCSPMKGHSHVYWYRQLPEEGLKFMVYLQKENIIDESGMPKERFSAEFPKEGPSILRIQQVVRGDSAAYFCASSPRSNYGYTFGSGTRLTVV.

V and J are TRBV7-9 and TRBJ2-2, with D possibly TRBD1 on 5 matching bases. This CDR3 is 14 amino acids long. Trimming shortened V by 6 bases and J by 2 bases, and 10 bases separated the two germline ends. The germline CDR1 and CDR2 sequences are SEHNR and FQNEAQ (reference sequence). CDR3: CASRQGDNTGELFF. The CDR3 DNA reads TGTGCCAGCAGGCAGGGTGATAACACCGGGGAGCTGTTTTTT.

The rearrangement links TRBV6-1 to TRBJ1-4; 7 positions agree with TRBD1. This CDR3 has 15 amino acids. V was clipped by 4 bases and J by 5 bases; unmatched bases: 7. The germline V gene encodes CDR1 MNHNS and CDR2 SASEGT. CDR3 sequence: CASSAQDRVNEKLFF. For the CDR3, the DNA is TGTGCCAGCAGTGCCCAAGACAGGGTGAATGAAAAACTGTTTTTT.

This chain connects TRBV30 to TRBJ2-5; TRBD2 matches 11 bases. The V and J ends lost 2 bases and 6 bases, in that order; junction bases with no gene match: 8. This CDR3 has 15 residues. Germline CDR1 GTSNPN, CDR2 SVGIG (reference sequence). The CDR3 DNA sequence: TGTGCCTGGAGTCTAGGCCTAGCGGGAGGACAGACCCAGTACTTC. Translating it yields CAWSLGLAGGQTQYF.

This chain links TRBV28 with TRBJ1-2; D gene uncertain. The V and J ends lost 6 bases and 2 bases respectively, with 16 bases between them. The CDR3 is made up of 15 amino acids. CDR1 and CDR2 from the germline V gene are MDHEN and SYDVKM. The CDR3 spells CASSLFGSPNYGYTF. For the CDR3, the DNA is TGTGCCAGCAGCCTCTTTGGAAGTCCCAACTATGGCTACACCTTC.

The chain employs TRBV7-3 and TRBJ2-3; TRBD2 matches 7 bases. V was clipped by 3 bases and J by 0 bases; unmatched bases: 3. This CDR3 is 15 amino acids long. Germline CDR1 reads SGHTA; CDR2 reads FQGTGA. This CDR3 reads CASSFGRHSTDTQYF. CDR3 sequence (DNA): TGTGCCAGCAGCTTCGGGAGGCACAGCACAGATACGCAGTATTTT.